The clone carrying this T cell receptor (beta chain) has at least ten counts. Its antigen is not identified. The sample originates from a study of T cells in Graves' hyperthyroidism and ophthalmopathy. Study at large: The initial diagnosis was the point when peripheral blood was collected, ahead of any treatment. Overall study findings and caveats: In blood, most of the thyroid clonotypes expanded above 0.001 were also present.

Stable hyperthyroidism: no ophthalmopathy progression over 18 months of follow-up. Newly diagnosed hyperthyroidism patients aged 18 to 65 years had disease lasting under 2 months. Germline assignment: CDR1 KGHSH and CDR2 LQKENI. This CDR3 contains 16 residues. Trimming removed 3 bases from V and 2 bases from J; junction bases left unmatched: 10. There were TCR beta CDR3 regions amplified from RNA transcripts. The study used the HTBI primer set for a first-round RT-PCR of the TCR CDR3. TCRdb recomputed calls from the multiplex PCR reads with MiXCR, one row per CDR3 protein. The sample shows over 300,000 distinct CDR3 sequences, approximately 15% of them seen only once.

The chain couples TRBV18 to TRBJ2-7, with 7 bases aligning to TRBD1. The sequenced material came from blood. The clonotype originates from a woman in her sixties or seventies with Graves' hyperthyroidism. In DNA form, the CDR3 reads TGTGCCAGCTCACCGATTTGGACAGGTCCTCCCTACGAGCAGTACTTC. It encodes CASSPIWTGPPYEQYF.